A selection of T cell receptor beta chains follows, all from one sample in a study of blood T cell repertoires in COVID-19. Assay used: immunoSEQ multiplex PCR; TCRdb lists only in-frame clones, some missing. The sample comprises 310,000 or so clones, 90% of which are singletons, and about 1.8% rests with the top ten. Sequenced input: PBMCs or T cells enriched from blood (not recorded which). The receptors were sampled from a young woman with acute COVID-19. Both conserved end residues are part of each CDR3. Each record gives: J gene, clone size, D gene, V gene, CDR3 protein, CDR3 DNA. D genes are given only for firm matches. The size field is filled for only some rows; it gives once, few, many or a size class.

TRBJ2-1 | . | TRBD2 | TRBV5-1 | CASSFGTSGNAPYNEQFF | TGCGCCAGCAGCTTCGGGACTAGCGGGAACGCTCCTTACAATGAGCAGTTCTTC
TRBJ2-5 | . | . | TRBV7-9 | CASSGRGYQETQYF | TGTGCCAGCAGCGGACGGGGGTACCAAGAGACCCAGTACTTC
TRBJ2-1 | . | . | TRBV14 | CASSHTQAQHNEQFF | TGTGCCAGCAGCCACACGCAGGCTCAACACAATGAGCAGTTCTTC
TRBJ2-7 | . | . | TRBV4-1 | CASSQGRSSSYEQYF | TGCGCCAGCAGCCAAGGGAGGTCCTCCTCCTACGAGCAGTACTTC
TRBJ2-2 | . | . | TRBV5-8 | CASSSGTLGGELFF | TGTGCCAGCAGCTCCGGGACATTAGGCGGGGAGCTGTTTTTT
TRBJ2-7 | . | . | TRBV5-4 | CASSLQQGIDEQYF | TGTGCCAGCAGTCTGCAACAGGGTATCGACGAGCAGTACTTC
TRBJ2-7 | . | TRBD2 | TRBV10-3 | CAIRGGSRYEQYF | TGTGCCATCAGGGGCGGGAGTAGATACGAGCAGTACTTC
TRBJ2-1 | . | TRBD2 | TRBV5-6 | CASSLLRDYLYNEQFF | TGTGCCAGCAGCCTTCTTAGGGACTACCTTTACAATGAGCAGTTCTTC
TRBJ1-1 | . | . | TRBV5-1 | CASSLGFSGTEAFF | TGCGCCAGCAGCTTGGGGTTCAGTGGCACTGAAGCTTTCTTT
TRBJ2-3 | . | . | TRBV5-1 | CASTPGTSTDTQYF | TGCGCCAGCACGCCCGGGACTAGCACAGATACGCAGTATTTT
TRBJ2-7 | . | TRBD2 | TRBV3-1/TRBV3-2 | CASSGGSGIQYF | TGTGCCAGCAGCGGGGGAAGCGGGATTCAGTACTTC
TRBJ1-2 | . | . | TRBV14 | CASSQEGITSNYGYTF | TGTGCCAGCAGCCAAGAGGGCATCACCTCTAACTATGGCTACACCTTC
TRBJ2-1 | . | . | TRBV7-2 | CASSLAVGLAINEQFF | TGTGCCAGCAGCTTAGCGGTAGGGCTAGCGATCAATGAGCAGTTCTTC
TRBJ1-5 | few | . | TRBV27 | CASSLSGSHQPQHF | TGTGCCAGCAGTTTATCGGGCAGCCATCAGCCCCAGCATTTT
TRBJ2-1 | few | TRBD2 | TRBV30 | CAYNLAGGYNEQFF | TGTGCCTATAATCTAGCGGGAGGGTACAATGAGCAGTTCTTC
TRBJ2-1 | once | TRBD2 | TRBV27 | CASSWRLAGVPYNEQFF | TGTGCCAGCAGTTGGAGACTAGCGGGAGTCCCCTACAATGAGCAGTTCTTC
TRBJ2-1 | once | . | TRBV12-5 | CASGLEGENEQFF | TGTGCTAGTGGTTTGGAGGGGGAAAATGAGCAGTTCTTC
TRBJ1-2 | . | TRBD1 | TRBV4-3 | CASSSRQGTYYGYTF | TGCGCCAGCAGCTCACGACAGGGGACATACTATGGCTACACCTTC
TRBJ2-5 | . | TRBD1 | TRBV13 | CASSLGGQKETQYF | TGTGCCAGCAGCTTAGGGGGACAGAAAGAGACCCAGTACTTC
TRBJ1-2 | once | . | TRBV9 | CASSETGSYGYTF | TGTGCCAGCAGTGAAACAGGGTCCTATGGCTACACCTTC
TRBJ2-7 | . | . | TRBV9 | CASTPGDTPYEQYF | TGTGCCAGCACCCCTGGGGACACACCCTACGAGCAGTACTTC
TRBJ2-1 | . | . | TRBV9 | CASSVGENEQFF | TGTGCCAGCAGCGTAGGGGAGAATGAGCAGTTCTTC
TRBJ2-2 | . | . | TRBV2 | CASRLVFGELFF | TGTGCCAGCCGACTAGTTTTCGGGGAGCTGTTTTTT
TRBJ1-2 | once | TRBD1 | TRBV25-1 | CASSGGQAKGYTF | TGTGCCAGCAGTGGGGGACAGGCAAAGGGCTACACCTTC
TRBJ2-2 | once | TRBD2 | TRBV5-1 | CASSLSVTSGTGELFF | TGCGCCAGCAGCTTGAGTGTGACTAGCGGGACCGGGGAGCTGTTTTTT
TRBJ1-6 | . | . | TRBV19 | CASRLGGRATSPLHF | TGTGCCAGTAGACTCGGAGGGAGGGCCACTTCACCCCTCCACTTT
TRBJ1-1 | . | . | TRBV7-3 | CASSSRPGNEAFF | TGTGCCAGCAGCTCCCGGCCGGGTAATGAAGCTTTCTTT
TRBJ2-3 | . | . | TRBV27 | CASRGGGFETDTQYF | TGTGCCAGCAGGGGTGGGGGGTTCGAAACAGATACGCAGTATTTT
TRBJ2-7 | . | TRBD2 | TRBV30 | CAQRPAGSYEQYF | TGTGCCCAAAGGCCAGCGGGATCCTACGAGCAGTACTTC